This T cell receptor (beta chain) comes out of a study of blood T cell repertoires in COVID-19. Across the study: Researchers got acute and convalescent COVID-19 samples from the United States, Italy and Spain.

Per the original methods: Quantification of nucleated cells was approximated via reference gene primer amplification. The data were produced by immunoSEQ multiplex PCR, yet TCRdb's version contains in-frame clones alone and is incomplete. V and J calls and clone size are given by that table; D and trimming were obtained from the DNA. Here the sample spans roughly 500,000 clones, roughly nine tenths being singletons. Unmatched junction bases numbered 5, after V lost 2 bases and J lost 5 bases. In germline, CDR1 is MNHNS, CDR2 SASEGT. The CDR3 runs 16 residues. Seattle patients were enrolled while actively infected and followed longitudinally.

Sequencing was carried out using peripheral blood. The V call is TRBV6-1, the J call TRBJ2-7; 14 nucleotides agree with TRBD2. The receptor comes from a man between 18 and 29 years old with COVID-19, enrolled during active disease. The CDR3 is CASSERLAGGPDEQYF. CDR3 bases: TGTGCCAGCAGTGAACGACTAGCGGGAGGGCCCGACGAGCAGTACTTC.